The sequence of this T cell receptor beta chain was determined in a study of T-cell memory formation after mild COVID-19. In the study overall: TCR clusters mostly belonged to single donors.

Germline V gives CDR1 SGHRS, CDR2 YFSETQ. This CDR3 contains 15 residues. After removal of 1 base from V and 5 bases from J, the junction contained 4 bases not matched to a gene. Study-level findings and limits: Shrinking CD4+ clones resided mostly in CM and EM, and CD8+ ones in EMRA. Memory from before infection featured some responding clones, which suggests cross-reactive memory joined.

This clonotype was picked up a small number of times. Its cognate antigen is unknown. Constant-segment primers were used for 5'RACE, and the resulting TCR alpha and TCR beta cDNA libraries carried sample barcodes and UMIs. MiXCR, run by TCRdb on the 5' RACE reads, gives a single entry per CDR3 protein. The sample has about 410,000 distinct CDR3 sequences, about a sixth seen once; the top ten hold roughly 21%. The J gene is TRBJ1-4, the V gene TRBV5-1; TRBD1 agrees at 8 bases. This TCR was recovered from a man aged 18 to 30 who had mild COVID-19 (a few samples of this study predate the infection). Cell type and time point are not known. What was sequenced was PBMCs or a T cell subset sorted from them (not recorded which). The CDR3 DNA is TGCGCCAGCAGCTTGTCACAGGGGGGAAATGAAAAACTGTTTTTT. It encodes CASSLSQGGNEKLFF.